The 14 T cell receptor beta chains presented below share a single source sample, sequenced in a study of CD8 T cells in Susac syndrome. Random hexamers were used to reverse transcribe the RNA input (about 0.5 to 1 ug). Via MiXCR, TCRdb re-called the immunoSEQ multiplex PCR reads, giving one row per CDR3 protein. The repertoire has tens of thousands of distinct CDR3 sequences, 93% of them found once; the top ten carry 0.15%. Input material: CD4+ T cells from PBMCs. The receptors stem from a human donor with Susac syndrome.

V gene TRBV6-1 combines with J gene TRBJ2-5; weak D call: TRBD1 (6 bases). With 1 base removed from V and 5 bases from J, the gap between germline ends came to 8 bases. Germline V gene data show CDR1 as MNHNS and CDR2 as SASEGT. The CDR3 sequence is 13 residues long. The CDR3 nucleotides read TGTGCCAGCAGTGAAGGGACAGCGGAGACCCAGTACTTC. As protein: CASSEGTAETQYF.

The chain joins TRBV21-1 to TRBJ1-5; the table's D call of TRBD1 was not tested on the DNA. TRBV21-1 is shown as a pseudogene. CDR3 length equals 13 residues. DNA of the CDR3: TGTGCCAGCAGCAAACGGGGCTGTCAGCCCCAGCATTTT. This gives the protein CASSKRGCQPQHF.

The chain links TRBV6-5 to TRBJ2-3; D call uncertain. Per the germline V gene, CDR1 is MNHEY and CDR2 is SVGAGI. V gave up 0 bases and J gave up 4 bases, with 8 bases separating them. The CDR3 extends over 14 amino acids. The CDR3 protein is CASSYSREADTQYF. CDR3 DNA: TGTGCCAGCAGTTACTCTAGAGAAGCAGATACGCAGTATTTT.

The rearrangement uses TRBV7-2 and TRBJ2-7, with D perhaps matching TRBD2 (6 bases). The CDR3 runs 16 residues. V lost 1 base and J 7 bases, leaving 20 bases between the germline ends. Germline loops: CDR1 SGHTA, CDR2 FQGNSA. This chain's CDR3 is CASSLGGTPLTGEQYF. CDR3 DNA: TGTGCCAGCAGCTTAGGAGGGACTCCTCTCACTGGGGAGCAGTACTTC.

The CDR3 region is CSPGLVGTDTQYF. CDR3 bases: TGCAGTCCCGGACTCGTGGGGACAGATACGCAGTATTTT. The gene calls are TRBV20-1 and TRBJ2-3, with D tentatively TRBD2 (5 bases). V lost 8 bases and J 3 bases, leaving 15 bases between the germline ends. Germline V gene sequence: CDR1 DFQATT, CDR2 SNEGSKA (reference sequence). The CDR3 has 13 residues.

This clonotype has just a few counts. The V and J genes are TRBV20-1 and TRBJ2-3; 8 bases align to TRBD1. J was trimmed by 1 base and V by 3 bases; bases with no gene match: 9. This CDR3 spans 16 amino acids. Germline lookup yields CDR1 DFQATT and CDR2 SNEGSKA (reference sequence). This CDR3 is CSASNRGQGGTDTQYF. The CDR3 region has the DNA TGCAGTGCTAGTAATCGAGGACAGGGAGGCACAGATACGCAGTATTTT.

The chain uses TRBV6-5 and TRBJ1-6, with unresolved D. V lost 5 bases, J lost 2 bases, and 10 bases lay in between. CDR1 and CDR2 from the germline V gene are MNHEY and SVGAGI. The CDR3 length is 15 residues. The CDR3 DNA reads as TGTGCCAGCAGTGCGGATGAGCCCTATAATTCACCCCTCCACTTT. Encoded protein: CASSADEPYNSPLHF.

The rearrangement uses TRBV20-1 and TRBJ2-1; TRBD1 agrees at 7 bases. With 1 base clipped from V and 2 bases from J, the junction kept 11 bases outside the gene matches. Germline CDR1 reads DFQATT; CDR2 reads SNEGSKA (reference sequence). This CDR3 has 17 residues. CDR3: CSARGEYRGDPYNEQFF. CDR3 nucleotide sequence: TGCAGTGCTAGAGGAGAATACAGGGGAGATCCCTACAATGAGCAGTTCTTC.

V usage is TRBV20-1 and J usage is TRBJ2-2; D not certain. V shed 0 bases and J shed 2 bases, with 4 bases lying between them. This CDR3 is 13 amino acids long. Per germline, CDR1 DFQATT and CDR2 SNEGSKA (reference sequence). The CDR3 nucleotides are TGCAGTGCTAGAGATTTAAACACCGGGGAGCTGTTTTTT. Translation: CSARDLNTGELFF.

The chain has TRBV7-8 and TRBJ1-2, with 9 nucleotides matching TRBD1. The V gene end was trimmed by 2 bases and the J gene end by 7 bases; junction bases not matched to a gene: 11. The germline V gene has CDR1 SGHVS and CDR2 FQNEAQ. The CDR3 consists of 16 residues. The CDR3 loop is CASSLWGTGGSGGYTF. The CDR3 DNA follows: TGTGCCAGCAGCTTATGGGGAACAGGGGGCTCGGGTGGCTACACCTTC.

In nucleotides, the CDR3 is TGTGCCAGCAGTGAATATATTCGGGGGCAGGGTATTGAAAAACTGTTTTTT. It yields the protein CASSEYIRGQGIEKLFF. V is TRBV25-1 and J is TRBJ1-4; D is perhaps TRBD1 (6 bases). The CDR3 is 17 amino acids. Germline CDR1 is MGHDK and CDR2 is SYGVNS. V was pared by 0 bases and J by 7 bases, with 18 bases between.

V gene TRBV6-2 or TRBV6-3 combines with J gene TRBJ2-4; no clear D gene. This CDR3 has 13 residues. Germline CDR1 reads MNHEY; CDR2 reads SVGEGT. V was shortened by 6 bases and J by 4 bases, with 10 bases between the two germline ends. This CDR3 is CASRATGKNIQYF. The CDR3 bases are TGTGCCAGCAGAGCAACTGGGAAAAACATTCAGTACTTC.

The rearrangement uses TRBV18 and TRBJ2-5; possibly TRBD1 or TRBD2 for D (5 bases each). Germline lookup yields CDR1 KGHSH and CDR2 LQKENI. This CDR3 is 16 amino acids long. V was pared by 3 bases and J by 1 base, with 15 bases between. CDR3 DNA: TGTGCCAGCTCACCTGGTACAGAGGGGTCCCAAGAGACCCAGTACTTC. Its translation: CASSPGTEGSQETQYF.

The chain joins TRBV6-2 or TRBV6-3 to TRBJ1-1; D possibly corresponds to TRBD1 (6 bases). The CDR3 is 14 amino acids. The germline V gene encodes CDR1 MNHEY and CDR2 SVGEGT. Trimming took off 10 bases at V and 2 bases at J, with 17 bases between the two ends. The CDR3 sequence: CAIAGQLSNTEAFF. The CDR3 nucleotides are TGTGCCATCGCTGGACAGCTATCTAACACTGAAGCTTTCTTT.